This section outlines one TCR beta chain sequence together with its context. The antigen is unknown. The CDR3 loop spans 13 amino acids. Germline V gene sequence: CDR1 LNHDA, CDR2 SQIVND (reference sequence). The ends were cut back, 6 bases at V and 5 bases at J, with 10 bases in the middle. This table comes from immunoSEQ multiplex PCR, and its TCRdb copy is limited to in-frame clones, with some not included. The sample yields approximately 100,000 clones, roughly 80% seen once. This entry comes from a study of T cell clones after liver transplantation. Study-wide context: At least one year of complete immunosuppression withdrawal without enzymes over twice normal defined tolerance.

Study-wide points: In two subjects, few donor cells limited the measurable donor-reactive repertoire. Post-transplant, graft-donor-reactive CD4 TCRbeta sequences in blood dropped significantly in most of the 8 subjects.

Sequences were derived from CD4+ T cells from blood, sampled approximately 43 months after liver transplant. The chain couples TRBV19 to TRBJ1-4; the D gene is possibly TRBD1 (5 bases). This sequence originates from a human patient who received a liver transplant. The T cells may come from the graft donor. CDR3: CASRRQGNEKLFF. In nucleotides, the CDR3 is TGTGCCAGTAGAAGGCAGGGAAATGAAAAACTGTTTTTT.